This entry lists 20 T cell receptor beta chains sequenced from one sample in a study of regulatory and conventional T cells in RAG deficiency. The sorted conventional CD4+ T cells were CD25-low and CD127-high, with genomic DNA sequenced. Measured with immunoSEQ multiplex PCR; TCRdb has only the in-frame clones, and not every one. The table lists approximately 21,000 clones, 95% to 96% of them singletons, with over 1% in the top ten. The sample was also linked to a second study, of regulatory T cells. From that study: The PCR used 52 TRBV and 13 TRBJ primers.

Sequencing was done on a sample of CD25- CD4+ T cells sorted from blood. The source of these receptors is a human donor in good health.

For the CDR3, the DNA is TGTGCCAGCTCACCAAGAGGAGAGACCCAGTACTTC. The encoded protein is CASSPRGETQYF. The J gene is TRBJ2-5, the V gene TRBV18; no firm D call. CDR1 and CDR2 from the germline V gene are KGHSH and LQKENI. CDR3 length equals 12 residues. Trimming removed 2 bases at V and 4 bases at J, with 5 bases between.

This clone has just one count. The CDR3 sequence: CASSGPSGVNTGELFF. The DNA of the CDR3 is TGTGCCAGCTCAGGCCCTAGCGGGGTGAACACCGGGGAGCTGTTTTTT. This chain joins TRBV18 and TRBJ2-2; 9 bases are a match to TRBD2. Germline values: CDR1 KGHSH, CDR2 LQKENI. The CDR3 is 16 residues long. After removal of 5 bases from V and 1 base from J, the junction contained 5 bases not matched to a gene.

This sequence joins TRBV6-1 and TRBJ1-6; a possible D gene is TRBD1 (5 bases). There are 16 residues in the CDR3. The germline gives CDR1 MNHNS, CDR2 SASEGT. Trimming stripped 2 bases from V and 5 bases from J, with 13 bases between. CDR3 DNA: TGTGCCAGCAGTGAATTACCGACAGAGAATAATTCACCCCTCCACTTT. Protein product: CASSELPTENNSPLHF.

V and J are TRBV5-1 and TRBJ2-5; 8 nucleotides agree with TRBD1. V dropped 4 bases and J dropped 5; count of bases not matched to a gene: 10. The CDR3 runs to 15 residues. In germline, CDR1 is SGHRS, CDR2 YFSETQ. The CDR3 region is CASSRVRGLGETQYF. The CDR3 coding sequence is TGCGCCAGCAGCCGAGTCAGGGGGCTGGGGGAGACCCAGTACTTC.

The J gene is TRBJ1-2, the V gene TRBV11-2; possible D gene TRBD1, 6 bases. This CDR3 contains 16 residues. The germline V gene has CDR1 SGHAT and CDR2 FQNNGV. Trimming took off 4 bases at V and 6 bases at J, with 21 bases between the two ends. CDR3 in DNA: TGTGCCAGCAGCTCTCTCGGGACACAAAGGAAGGATGGCTACACCTTC. Translating gives CASSSLGTQRKDGYTF.

The rearrangement uses TRBV9 and TRBJ2-1; TRBD1 matches at 8 bases. CDR3 length: 14 amino acids. Germline V CDR1 and CDR2: SGDLS, YYNGEE. J lost 5 bases, V lost 0 bases, and 1 base had no gene match. The CDR3: CASSVGGQDNEQFF. CDR3 DNA sequence: TGTGCCAGCAGCGTAGGGGGACAGGACAATGAGCAGTTCTTC.

V and J are TRBV19 and TRBJ2-2; 10 bases are a match to TRBD1. The germline V gene encodes CDR1 LNHDA and CDR2 SQIVND (reference sequence). The CDR3 has 17 amino acids. With 6 bases clipped from V and 6 bases from J, the junction kept 13 bases outside the gene matches. CDR3 loop: CASSQPIGTGVPGELFF. CDR3 in DNA: TGTGCCAGTAGCCAACCCATTGGGACAGGGGTTCCCGGGGAGCTGTTTTTT.

The J gene is TRBJ2-7, the V gene TRBV28; 7 bases line up with TRBD1. Losses at the gene ends were 7 bases for V and 0 bases for J; bases not matched to a gene: 6. Germline V gene lookup returns CDR1 MDHEN and CDR2 SYDVKM. The CDR3 is 14 amino acids. CDR3 protein: CASTETGYSYEQYF. DNA of the CDR3: TGTGCCAGCACCGAGACAGGGTACTCCTACGAGCAGTACTTC.

The chain couples TRBV19 to TRBJ1-1; D is uncertain. There are 12 residues in the CDR3. From germline, CDR1 is LNHDA and CDR2 SQIVND (reference sequence). The V end lost 4 bases, the J end lost 0 bases, and 3 bases lay between the germline ends. The CDR3 DNA reads as TGTGCCAGTAGTAACTTGAACACTGAAGCTTTCTTT. Protein: CASSNLNTEAFF.

The J gene is TRBJ1-1, the V gene TRBV19; D gene unclear. Germline CDR1 reads LNHDA; CDR2 reads SQIVND (reference sequence). The CDR3 loop spans 11 amino acids. V was trimmed by 5 bases and J by 3 bases, leaving 4 bases between them. The CDR3 sequence is CASSRDTEAFF. Written as DNA, the CDR3 is TGTGCCAGTAGTCGGGACACTGAAGCTTTCTTT.

The chain carries TRBV11-2 and TRBJ2-5, with D unresolved. Germline assignment: CDR1 SGHAT and CDR2 FQNNGV. V was trimmed by 8 bases and J by 5 bases, leaving 15 bases between them. This CDR3 region has 13 residues. DNA of the CDR3: TGTGCCAGCCGCCTCACGGTCGGTGAGACCCAGTACTTC. Translating gives CASRLTVGETQYF.

V is TRBV7-2 and J is TRBJ2-5; weak D call: TRBD2 (5 bases). Per the germline V gene, CDR1 is SGHTA and CDR2 is FQGNSA. The CDR3 has 15 amino acids. V gave up 3 bases and J gave up 9 bases, with 20 bases separating them. The CDR3, as DNA: TGTGCCAGCAGCTTTTCACTGGAGCCTAGCAGCCCCCAGTACTTC. Its protein is CASSFSLEPSSPQYF.

The CDR3 DNA reads as TGTGCCAGCAGAGATTTGGCGGGGGGGGTTGATACGCAGTATTTT. Translation gives CASRDLAGGVDTQYF. V is TRBV6-4 and J is TRBJ2-3; TRBD2 matches at 9 bases. The germline gives CDR1 MRHNA, CDR2 SNTAGT. The ends lost 6 bases at V and 6 bases at J; junction bases unmatched: 10. This CDR3 comprises 15 residues.

The V and J genes are TRBV14 and TRBJ2-7, with 7 bases fitting TRBD1. This CDR3 comprises 15 residues. Germline lookup yields CDR1 SGHDN and CDR2 FVKESK. V shed 4 bases and J 2 bases; nucleotides not matched to a gene: 8. DNA of the CDR3: TGTGCCAGCAGCCCCAAGGGGGCGAGGGCCTACGAGCAGTACTTC. Translation: CASSPKGARAYEQYF.

This chain joins TRBV7-2 and TRBJ2-1; D is uncertain. V was clipped by 6 bases and J by 5 bases, with 5 bases between them. Germline CDR1 SGHTA, CDR2 FQGNSA. The CDR3 has 11 residues. The DNA of the CDR3 is TGTGCCAGCAGACTCAACAATGAGCAGTTCTTC. This sequence encodes CASRLNNEQFF.

This chain connects TRBV18 to TRBJ2-7; TRBD1 might be the D (6 bases). This CDR3 is built from 16 residues. The V end was cut by 1 base, the J end by 3 bases, with 16 bases between. Germline assignment: CDR1 KGHSH and CDR2 LQKENI. CDR3 residues: CASSPQGVSGNYEQYF. The CDR3 DNA is TGTGCCAGCTCACCACAGGGGGTGAGTGGCAACTACGAGCAGTACTTC.

CDR3 protein: CASSPPGEETQYF. CDR3 DNA: TGTGCCAGCTCACCCCCGGGGGAAGAGACCCAGTACTTC. This chain uses TRBV18 with TRBJ2-5, with D perhaps matching TRBD2 (6 bases). Deletions cut 3 bases from V and 3 bases from J, with 8 bases between. The CDR3 is 13 residues long. Germline V gene lookup returns CDR1 KGHSH and CDR2 LQKENI.

The chain is built from TRBV7-3 and TRBJ2-2; 8 nucleotides line up with TRBD2. The junction had 1 base not matched to a gene; V was cut back by 3 bases and J by 1 base. Germline assignment: CDR1 SGHTA and CDR2 FQGTGA. The length of the CDR3 is 15 residues. CDR3 residues: CASSFGGGNTGELFF. The CDR3 nucleotides are TGTGCCAGCAGCTTCGGGGGGGGGAACACCGGGGAGCTGTTTTTT.

The chain has TRBV7-2 and TRBJ2-2; 8 nucleotides match TRBD1. This CDR3 has 14 residues. Trimming at V came to 4 bases and at J to 4 bases, leaving 2 bases not matched to a gene. Germline V gene sequence: CDR1 SGHTA, CDR2 FQGNSA. The CDR3 is CASSSTGGTGELFF. The CDR3 bases are TGTGCCAGCAGCTCCACAGGGGGCACCGGGGAGCTGTTTTTT.

The chain is built from TRBV5-8 and TRBJ1-4, with 7 bases lining up with TRBD1. The CDR3 covers 17 residues. The germline V gene encodes CDR1 SGHTS and CDR2 YDEGEE. The J segment lost 2 bases and the V segment lost 2 bases, leaving 9 bases of the junction unmatched. CDR3 in DNA: TGTGCCAGCAGCTTTCCGTCAGGGGGTTCGACTAATGAAAAACTGTTTTTT. This gives the protein CASSFPSGGSTNEKLFF.